This TCR beta chain is drawn from a study of cytomegalovirus exposure and HLA in healthy donors. Vbeta (60) and Jbeta (13) primers were used in the PCR. Profiling relied on immunoSEQ multiplex PCR, and the TCRdb table lists in-frame clones only, not all of them. The data hold approximately 110,000 clones, with roughly 70% observed a single time. In regard to this clone: Its specificity is not known.

The CDR3 has 14 amino acids. Germline V gives CDR1 SGHRS, CDR2 YFSETQ. Trimming removed 3 bases from V and 5 bases from J; junction bases left unmatched: 8. Study-wide points: Fewer N-insertions than the roughly 650-donor mean were reportedly shown by an Asian-associated ancestry cluster in a later analysis.

This chain uses TRBV5-1 with TRBJ2-7; 7 bases agree with TRBD1. The sequence came from a man aged 35 to 55 in good health and CMV-seropositive. The sequenced material came from PBMCs. Written as DNA, the CDR3 is TGCGCCAGCAGCTGGGAGACAGGGCCCCACGAGCAGTACTTC. Translation gives CASSWETGPHEQYF. Drawing the rest from reference TRBV5-1 and TRBJ2-7, the complete variable domain is KAGVTQTPRYLIKTRGQQVTLSCSPISGHRSVSWYQQTPGQGLQFLFEYFSETQRNKGNFPGRFSGRQFSNSRSEMNVSTLELGDSALYLCASSWETGPHEQYFGPGTRLTVT.